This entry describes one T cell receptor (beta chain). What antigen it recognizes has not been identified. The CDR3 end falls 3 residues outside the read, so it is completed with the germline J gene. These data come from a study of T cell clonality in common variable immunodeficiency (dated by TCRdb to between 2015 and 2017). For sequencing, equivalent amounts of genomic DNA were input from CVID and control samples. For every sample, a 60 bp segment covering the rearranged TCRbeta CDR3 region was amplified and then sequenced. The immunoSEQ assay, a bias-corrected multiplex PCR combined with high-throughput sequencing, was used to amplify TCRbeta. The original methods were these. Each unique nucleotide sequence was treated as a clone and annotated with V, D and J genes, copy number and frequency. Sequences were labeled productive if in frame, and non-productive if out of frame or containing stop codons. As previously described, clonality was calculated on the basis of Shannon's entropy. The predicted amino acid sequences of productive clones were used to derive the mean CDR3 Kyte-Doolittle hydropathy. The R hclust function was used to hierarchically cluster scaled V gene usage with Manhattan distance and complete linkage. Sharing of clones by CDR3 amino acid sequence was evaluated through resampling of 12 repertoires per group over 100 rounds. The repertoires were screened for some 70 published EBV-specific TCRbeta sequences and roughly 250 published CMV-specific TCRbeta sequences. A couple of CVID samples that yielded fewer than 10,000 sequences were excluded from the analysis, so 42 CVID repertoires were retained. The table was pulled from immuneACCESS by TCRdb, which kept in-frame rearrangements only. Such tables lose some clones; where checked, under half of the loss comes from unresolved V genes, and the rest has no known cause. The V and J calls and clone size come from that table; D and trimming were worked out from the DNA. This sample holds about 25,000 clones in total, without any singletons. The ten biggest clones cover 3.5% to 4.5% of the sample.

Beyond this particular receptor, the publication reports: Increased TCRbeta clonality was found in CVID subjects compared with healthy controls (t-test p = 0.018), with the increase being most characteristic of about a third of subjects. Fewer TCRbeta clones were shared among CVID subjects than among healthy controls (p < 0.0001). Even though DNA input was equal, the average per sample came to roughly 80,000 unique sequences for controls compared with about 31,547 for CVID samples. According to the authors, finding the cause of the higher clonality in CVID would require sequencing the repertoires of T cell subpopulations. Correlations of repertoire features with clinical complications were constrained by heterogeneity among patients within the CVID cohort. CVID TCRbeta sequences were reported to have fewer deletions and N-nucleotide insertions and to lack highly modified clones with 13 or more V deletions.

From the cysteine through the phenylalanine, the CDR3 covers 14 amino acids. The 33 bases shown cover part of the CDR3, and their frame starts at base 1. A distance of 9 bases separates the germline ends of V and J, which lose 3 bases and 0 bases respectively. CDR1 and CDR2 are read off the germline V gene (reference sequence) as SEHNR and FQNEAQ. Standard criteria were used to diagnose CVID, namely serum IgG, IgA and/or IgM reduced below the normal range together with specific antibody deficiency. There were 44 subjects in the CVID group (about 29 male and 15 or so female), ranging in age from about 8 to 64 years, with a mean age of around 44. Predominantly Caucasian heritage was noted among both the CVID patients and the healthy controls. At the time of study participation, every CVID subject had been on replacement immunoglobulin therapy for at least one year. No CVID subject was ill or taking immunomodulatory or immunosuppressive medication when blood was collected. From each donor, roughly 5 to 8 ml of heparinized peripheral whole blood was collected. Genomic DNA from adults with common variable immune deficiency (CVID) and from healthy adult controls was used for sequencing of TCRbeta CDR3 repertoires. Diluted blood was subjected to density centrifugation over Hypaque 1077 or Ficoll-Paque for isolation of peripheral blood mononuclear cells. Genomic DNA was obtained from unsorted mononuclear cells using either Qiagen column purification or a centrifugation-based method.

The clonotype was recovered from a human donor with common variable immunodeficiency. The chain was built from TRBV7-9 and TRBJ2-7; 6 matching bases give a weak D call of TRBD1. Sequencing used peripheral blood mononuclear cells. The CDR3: CASSLTGDSYEQYF. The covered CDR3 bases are TGTGCCAGCAGCTTGACAGGAGACTCCTACGAG. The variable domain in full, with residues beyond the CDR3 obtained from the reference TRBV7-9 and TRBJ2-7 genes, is DTGVSQNPRHKITKRGQNVTFRCDPISEHNRLYWYRQTLGQGPEFLTYFQNEAQLEKSRLLSDRFSAERPKGSFSTLEIQRTEQGDSAMYLCASSLTGDSYEQYFGPGTRLTVT.